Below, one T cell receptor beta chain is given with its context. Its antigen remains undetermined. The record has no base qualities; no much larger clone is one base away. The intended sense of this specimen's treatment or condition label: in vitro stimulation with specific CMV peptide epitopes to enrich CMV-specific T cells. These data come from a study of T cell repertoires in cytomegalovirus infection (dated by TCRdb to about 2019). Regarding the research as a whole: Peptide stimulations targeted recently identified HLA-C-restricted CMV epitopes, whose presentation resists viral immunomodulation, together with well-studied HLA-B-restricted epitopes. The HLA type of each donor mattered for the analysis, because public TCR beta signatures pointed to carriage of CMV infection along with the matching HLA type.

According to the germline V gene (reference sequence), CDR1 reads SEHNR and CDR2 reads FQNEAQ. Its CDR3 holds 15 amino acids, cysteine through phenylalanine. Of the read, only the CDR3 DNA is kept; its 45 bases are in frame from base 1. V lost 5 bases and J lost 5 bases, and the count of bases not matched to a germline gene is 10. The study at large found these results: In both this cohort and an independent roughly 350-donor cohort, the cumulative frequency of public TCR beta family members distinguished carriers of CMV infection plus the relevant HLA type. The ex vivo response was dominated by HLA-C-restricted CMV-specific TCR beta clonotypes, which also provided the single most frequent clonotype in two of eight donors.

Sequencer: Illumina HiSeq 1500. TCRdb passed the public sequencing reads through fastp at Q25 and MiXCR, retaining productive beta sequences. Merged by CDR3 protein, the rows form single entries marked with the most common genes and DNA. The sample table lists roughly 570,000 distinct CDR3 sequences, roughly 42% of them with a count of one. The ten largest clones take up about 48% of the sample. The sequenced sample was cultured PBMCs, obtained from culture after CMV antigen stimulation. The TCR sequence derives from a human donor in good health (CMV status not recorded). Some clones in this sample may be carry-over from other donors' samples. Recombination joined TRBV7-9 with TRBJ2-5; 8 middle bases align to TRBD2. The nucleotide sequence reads TGTGCCAGCAGCACGTTAGCGGGGACCGCGGAGACCCAGTACTTC. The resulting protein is CASSTLAGTAETQYF.